This TCR beta chain was found in a study of T cell repertoires in ileal Crohn's disease. Across the study: Every patient was operated on for stricturing (about 60%) or penetrating (about 40%) complications.

This CDR3 spans 10 amino acids. The germline V gene has CDR1 MNHNY and CDR2 SVGAGI (reference sequence). V was pared by 5 bases and J by 8 bases, with 6 bases between. Five hundred nanograms of biopsy DNA per sample underwent TCRB immunosequencing. The table came from immunoSEQ multiplex PCR; TCRdb's copy has only in-frame clones and leaves some out. The sample has 2,000 to 3,000 clones; 85% to 95% are singletons. V and J are TRBV6-6 and TRBJ1-1, with a tentative D call TRBD1 (5 bases). The clonotype comes from an adult with Crohn's disease. Material: ileal tissue. CDR3 amino acids: CASSRQEAFF. The CDR3 nucleotides read TGTGCCAGCAGTCGACAGGAAGCTTTCTTT.